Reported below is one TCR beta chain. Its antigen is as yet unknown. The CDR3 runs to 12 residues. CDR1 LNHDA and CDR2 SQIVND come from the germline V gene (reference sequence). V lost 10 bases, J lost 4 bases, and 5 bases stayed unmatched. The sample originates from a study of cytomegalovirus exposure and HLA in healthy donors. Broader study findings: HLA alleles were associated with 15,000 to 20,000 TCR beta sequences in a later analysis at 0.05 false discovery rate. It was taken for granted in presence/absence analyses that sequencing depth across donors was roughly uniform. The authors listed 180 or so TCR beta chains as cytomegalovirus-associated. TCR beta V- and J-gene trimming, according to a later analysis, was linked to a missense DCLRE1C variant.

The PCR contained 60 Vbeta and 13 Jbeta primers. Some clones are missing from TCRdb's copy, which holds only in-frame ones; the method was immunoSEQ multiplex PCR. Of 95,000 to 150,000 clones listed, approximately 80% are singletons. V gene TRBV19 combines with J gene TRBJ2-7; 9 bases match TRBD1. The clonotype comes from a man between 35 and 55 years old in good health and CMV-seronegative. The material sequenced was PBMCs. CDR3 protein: CATGQGNYEQYF. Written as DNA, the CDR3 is TGTGCCACCGGACAGGGGAATTACGAGCAGTACTTC.